This T cell receptor beta chain comes out of a study of T-cell reconstitution after alpha-beta-depleted transplantation in children. Trimming took 2 bases from V and 0 from J; bases not matched to a gene: 4. The CDR3 covers 17 residues. CDR1 and CDR2 (germline): LGHNA, YNFKEQ. Preparation of the TCRbeta library was carried out with unique molecular identifiers. TCRdb itself ran the PCR reads through MiXCR, one entry per CDR3 protein. The profile shows about 540,000 distinct CDR3 sequences, around 17% of them singletons. The receptor was derived from a human donor who donated a stem cell graft to a child with acute lymphoblastic leukemia. The sequenced sample was PBMCs from the stem cell graft donor, obtained from the stem cell graft. This chain joins TRBV4-2 and TRBJ2-3; 11 bases map to TRBD2. CDR3 in amino acids: CASSQLAGGRSTDTQYF. The CDR3 DNA follows: TGTGCCAGCAGCCAATTAGCGGGAGGGAGGAGCACAGATACGCAGTATTTT.